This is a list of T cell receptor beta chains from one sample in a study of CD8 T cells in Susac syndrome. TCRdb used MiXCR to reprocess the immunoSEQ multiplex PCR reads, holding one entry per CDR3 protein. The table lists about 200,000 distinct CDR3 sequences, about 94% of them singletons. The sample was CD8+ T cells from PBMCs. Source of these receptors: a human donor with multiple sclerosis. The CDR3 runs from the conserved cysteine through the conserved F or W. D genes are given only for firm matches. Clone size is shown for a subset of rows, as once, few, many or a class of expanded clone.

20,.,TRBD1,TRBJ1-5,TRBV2,TGTGCCAGCAGGGGACGCCCGGGACAGGGGCAAGTTTATAGCAATCAGCCCCAGCATTTT,CASRGRPGQGQVYSNQPQHF
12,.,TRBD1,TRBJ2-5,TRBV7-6,TGTGCCAGCAGCAGCATCCAGGGGGCCCAGTACTTC,CASSSIQGAQYF
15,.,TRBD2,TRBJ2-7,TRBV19,TGTGCCAGTAAGGCCTCCGGAGCGGGAGGCTACGAGCAGTACTTC,CASKASGAGGYEQYF
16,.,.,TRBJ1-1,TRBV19,TGTGCCAGTAGTATGCCCCGGGCAGGGATGGACACTGAAGCTTTCTTT,CASSMPRAGMDTEAFF
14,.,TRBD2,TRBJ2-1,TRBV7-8,TGTGCCAGCACGGGGGGGGTAACCTACAATGAGCAGTTCTTC,CASTGGVTYNEQFF
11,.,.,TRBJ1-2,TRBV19,TGTGCCAGTAGTACAGGTCTTGGCTACACCTTC,CASSTGLGYTF
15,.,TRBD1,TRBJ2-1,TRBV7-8,TGTGCCAGCAGCCCCCCAGGGGGCGCGAGAAATGAGCAGTTCTTC,CASSPPGGARNEQFF
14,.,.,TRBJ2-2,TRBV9,TGTGCCAGCAGCGTAGGACAGACCACCGGGGAGCTGTTTTTT,CASSVGQTTGELFF
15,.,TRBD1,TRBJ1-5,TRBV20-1,TGCAGTGCTAGAGTCGGGGGACAGGGTTTGACCCCCCAGCATTTT,CSARVGGQGLTPQHF
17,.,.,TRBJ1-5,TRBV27,TGTGCCAGCAGTTTAACCCGGGACAATGGGTTTGATCAGCCCCAGCATTTT,CASSLTRDNGFDQPQHF
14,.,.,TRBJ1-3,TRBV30,TGTGCCTGGAGTGTGACAGGCTCTGGAAACACCATATATTTT,CAWSVTGSGNTIYF
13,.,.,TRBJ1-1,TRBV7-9,TGTGCCAGCAGCTTAGCAGCGAGGGCTGAAGCTTTCTTT,CASSLAARAEAFF
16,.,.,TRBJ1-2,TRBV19,TGTGCCAGTACCACGGACGGCATCCGAGCTAACTATGGCTACACCTTC,CASTTDGIRANYGYTF
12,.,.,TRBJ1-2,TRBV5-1,TGCGCCAGCAGACAGGGAGAGGATGGCTACACCTTC,CASRQGEDGYTF
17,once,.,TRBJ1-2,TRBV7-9,TGTGCCAGCAGCTTAGTTACCTTGGGTGGAAGCGGGCCCGGCTACACCTTC,CASSLVTLGGSGPGYTF
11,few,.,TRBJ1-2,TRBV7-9,TGTGCCAGCAGCTTACGGGAAGGACAGAACTTC,CASSLREGQNF
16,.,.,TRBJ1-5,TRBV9,TGTGCCAGCAGCGTAGAAGGCCCAGGCAGAGATCAGCCCCAGCATTTT,CASSVEGPGRDQPQHF
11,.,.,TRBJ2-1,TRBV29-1,TGCAGCGTTGAAGTCGACAATGAGCGGTTCTTC,CSVEVDNERFF
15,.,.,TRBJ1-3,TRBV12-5,TGTGCTAGTGGCGACTTCGATAAAAGGGGAAACACCATATATTTT,CASGDFDKRGNTIYF
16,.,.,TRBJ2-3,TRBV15,TGTGCCACCAGCAGAGATCTGAACAGACACACAGATACGCAGTATTTT,CATSRDLNRHTDTQYF
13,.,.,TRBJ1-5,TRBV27,TGTGCCAGCAGGACGTCTAGCAATCAGCCCCAGCATTTT,CASRTSSNQPQHF
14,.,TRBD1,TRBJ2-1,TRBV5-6,TGTGCCAGTAAGGGACAGAAGTCCTACAATGAGCAGTTCTTC,CASKGQKSYNEQFF
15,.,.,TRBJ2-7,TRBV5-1,TGCGCCAGCAGCTTTGGAGTAGCGGAGATCGACGAGCAGTACTTC,CASSFGVAEIDEQYF
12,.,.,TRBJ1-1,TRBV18,TGTGCCAGCTCACCACCCCGGGGGGAAGCTTTCTTT,CASSPPRGEAFF
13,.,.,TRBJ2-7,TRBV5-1,TGCGCCAGCAGCCCCCTCTACGGGTACGAGCAGTACTTC,CASSPLYGYEQYF
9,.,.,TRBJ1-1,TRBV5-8,TGTGCCAGCAGCTTGGAGGCTTTCTTT,CASSLEAFF
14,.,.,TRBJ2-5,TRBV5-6,TGTGCCAGCAGCCCATGGGGGCCCGGAGAGACCCAGTACTTC,CASSPWGPGETQYF
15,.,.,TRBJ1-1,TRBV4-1,TGCGCCAGCAGCTCCTTACAGGGAGGTAAGACTGAAGCTTTCTTT,CASSSLQGGKTEAFF
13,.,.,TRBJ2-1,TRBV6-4,TGTGCCAGCAGTGACGCCCCCGGGACAGAGCAGTTCTTC,CASSDAPGTEQFF
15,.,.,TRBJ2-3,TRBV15,TGTGCCACCAGCACTGGGGCAGGGTCAACAGATACGCAGTATTTT,CATSTGAGSTDTQYF
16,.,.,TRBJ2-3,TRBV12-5,TGTGCTAGTGGTTTGTCCCGGGGGACCCGCACAGATACGCAGTATTTT,CASGLSRGTRTDTQYF
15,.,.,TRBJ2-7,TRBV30,TGTGCCTGGAGTGTAGGGTGGGGGGCCTCCTACGAGCAGTACTTC,CAWSVGWGASYEQYF
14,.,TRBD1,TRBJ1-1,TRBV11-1,TGTGCCAGCAGCTTGGGACAGTCAATCGCTGAAGCTTTCTTT,CASSLGQSIAEAFF
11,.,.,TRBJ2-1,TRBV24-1,TGTGCCACCAGTGATATGAATGAGCAGTTCTTC,CATSDMNEQFF
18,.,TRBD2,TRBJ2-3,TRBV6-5,TGTGCCAGCAGTTATCCCGTGCCCGGGACTAGCGGGAGGATAGTGCAGTATTTT,CASSYPVPGTSGRIVQYF
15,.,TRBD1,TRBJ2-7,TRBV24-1,TGTGCCACCAGTGATCGACAGGGTCCGGCACGCGAGCAGTACTTC,CATSDRQGPAREQYF
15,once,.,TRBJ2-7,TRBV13,TGTGCCAGCAGCCCCGGTCGGATCGGGATATACGAGCAGTACTTC,CASSPGRIGIYEQYF
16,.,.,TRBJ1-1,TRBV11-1,TGTGCCAGCAGCGCCTCCGGGACCGCGCCGAACACTGAAGCTTTCTTT,CASSASGTAPNTEAFF
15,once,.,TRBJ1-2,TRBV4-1,TGCGCCAGCAGCCAAGAATTGGCGGATGACTATGGCTACACCTTC,CASSQELADDYGYTF
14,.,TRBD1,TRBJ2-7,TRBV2,TGTGCCAGCAGTACCGGGACAGGTGGGGAAGAGCAGTACTTC,CASSTGTGGEEQYF
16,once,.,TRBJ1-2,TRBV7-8,TGTGCCAGCAGCGAAGGGTGGGCAGGGGCGAACTATGGCTACACCTTC,CASSEGWAGANYGYTF
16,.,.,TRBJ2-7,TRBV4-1,TGCGCCAGCAGCCAAGATGTTGGGCAGCCCTCCTACGAGCAGTACTTC,CASSQDVGQPSYEQYF
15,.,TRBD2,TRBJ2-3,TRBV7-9,TGTGCCAGCAGCGCCACCCTAGCGGGATTTGATACGCAGTATTTT,CASSATLAGFDTQYF
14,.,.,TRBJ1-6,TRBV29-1,TGCAGCGTTGAAGGGGAGGGAGAGGGTTCACCCCTCCACTTT,CSVEGEGEGSPLHF
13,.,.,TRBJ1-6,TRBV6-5,TGTGCCAGCAGTTGGGGAGCCAATTCACCCCTCCACTTT,CASSWGANSPLHF
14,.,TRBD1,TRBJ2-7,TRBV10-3,TGTGCCATCAGCCCGGACAGGGAGTCCTACGAGCAGTACTTC,CAISPDRESYEQYF
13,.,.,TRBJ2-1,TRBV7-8,TGTGCCAGCAGCGCGACTAGTTTTGAGGGGCAGTTCTTC,CASSATSFEGQFF
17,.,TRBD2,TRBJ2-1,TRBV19,TGTGCCAGTAGTATTTCGAGCGGGAGGTACTCCTACAATGAGCAGTTCTTC,CASSISSGRYSYNEQFF
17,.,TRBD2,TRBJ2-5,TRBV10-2,TGCGCCAGCAGTGATACTAGCGGGGGACCTGGCCAAGAGACCCAGTACTTC,CASSDTSGGPGQETQYF
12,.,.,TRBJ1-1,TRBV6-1,TGTGCCAGCGGCGAGGGAAGCACTGAAGCTTTCTTT,CASGEGSTEAFF
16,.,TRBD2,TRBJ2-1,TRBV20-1,TGCAGTGCTAGGGTATCATCGGGACTACCCGACAATGAGCAGTTCTTC,CSARVSSGLPDNEQFF
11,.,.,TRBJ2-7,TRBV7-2,TGTGCCAGCAGCTTCGAGGTGGAGCAGTACTTC,CASSFEVEQYF
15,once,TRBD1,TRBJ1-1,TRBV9,TGTGCCAGCAGCGCGGGGGGGACAGGGAACACTGAAGCTTTCTTT,CASSAGGTGNTEAFF
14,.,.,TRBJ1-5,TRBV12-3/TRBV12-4,TGTGCCAGCAGTTTGGTCGGGGGTACGCAGCCCCAGCATTTT,CASSLVGGTQPQHF
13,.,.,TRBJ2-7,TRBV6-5,TGTGCCAGCGCCCCGTACGAGGGCTACGAGCAGTACTTC,CASAPYEGYEQYF
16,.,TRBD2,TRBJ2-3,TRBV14,TGTGCCAGCAGCTCTCGGACTAGCGGGAACACAGATACGCAGTATTTT,CASSSRTSGNTDTQYF
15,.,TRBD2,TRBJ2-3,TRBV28,TGTGCCAGCAGTTTATTGGGGGACTATTCAGATACGCAGTATTTT,CASSLLGDYSDTQYF
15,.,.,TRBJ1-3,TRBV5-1,TGCGCCAGCAGCCCCTCGGAGGTCTCTGGAAACACCATATATTTT,CASSPSEVSGNTIYF
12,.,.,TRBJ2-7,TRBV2,TGTGCCAGCACCCCTGGGGGCGACGAGCAGTACTTC,CASTPGGDEQYF